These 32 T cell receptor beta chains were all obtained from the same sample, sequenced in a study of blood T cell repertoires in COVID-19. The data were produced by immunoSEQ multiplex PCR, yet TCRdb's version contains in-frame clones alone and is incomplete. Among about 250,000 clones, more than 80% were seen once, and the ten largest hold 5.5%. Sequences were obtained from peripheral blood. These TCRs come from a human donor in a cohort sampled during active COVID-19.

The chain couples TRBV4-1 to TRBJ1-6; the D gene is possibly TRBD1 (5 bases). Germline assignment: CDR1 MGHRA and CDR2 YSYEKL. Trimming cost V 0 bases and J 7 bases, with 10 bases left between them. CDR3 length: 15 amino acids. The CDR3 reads CASSQDPGGNSPLHF. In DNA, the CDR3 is TGCGCCAGCAGCCAAGACCCCGGGGGGAATTCACCCCTCCACTTT.

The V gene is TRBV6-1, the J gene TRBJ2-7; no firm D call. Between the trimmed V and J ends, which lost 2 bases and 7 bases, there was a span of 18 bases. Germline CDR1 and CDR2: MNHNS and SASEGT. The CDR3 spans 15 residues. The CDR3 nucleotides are TGTGCCAGCAGTGAACCTATCTCACTCCTTGAAGAGCAGTACTTC. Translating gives CASSEPISLLEEQYF.

CDR3 residues: CATSDSGTGDYETQYF. As DNA, the CDR3 is TGTGCCACCAGTGACTCCGGGACAGGGGATTACGAGACCCAGTACTTC. The chain recombines TRBV24-1 with TRBJ2-5, with 10 bases fitting TRBD1. The V segment lost 4 bases and the J segment 5 bases; nucleotides outside the gene matches: 9. CDR1 and CDR2 (germline): KGHDR, SFDVKD. The CDR3 extends over 16 amino acids.

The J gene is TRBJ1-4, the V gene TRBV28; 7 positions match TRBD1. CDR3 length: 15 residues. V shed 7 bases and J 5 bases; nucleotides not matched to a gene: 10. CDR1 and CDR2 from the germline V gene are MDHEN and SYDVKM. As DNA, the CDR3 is TGTGCCAGCATCAAAGGGGGCATCCCAAATGAAAAACTGTTTTTT. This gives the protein CASIKGGIPNEKLFF. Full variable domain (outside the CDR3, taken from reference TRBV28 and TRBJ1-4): DVKVTQSSRYLVKRTGEKVFLECVQDMDHENMFWYRQDPGLGLRLIYFSYDVKMKEKGDIPEGYSVSREKKERFSLILESASTNQTSMYLCASIKGGIPNEKLFFGSGTQLSVL.

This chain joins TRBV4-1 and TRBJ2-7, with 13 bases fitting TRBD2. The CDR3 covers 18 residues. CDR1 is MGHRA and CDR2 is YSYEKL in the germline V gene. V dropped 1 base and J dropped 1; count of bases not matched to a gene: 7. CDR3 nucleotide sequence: TGCGCCAGCAGCCAAGTTACTAGCGGGAGGGCAAGATCCTACGAGCAGTACTTC. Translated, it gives CASSQVTSGRARSYEQYF.

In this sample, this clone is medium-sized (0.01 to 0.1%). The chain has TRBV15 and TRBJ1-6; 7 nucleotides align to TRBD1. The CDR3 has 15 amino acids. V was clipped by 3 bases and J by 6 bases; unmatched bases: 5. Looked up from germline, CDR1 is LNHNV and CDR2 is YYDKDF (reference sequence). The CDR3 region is CATSRARDSNSPLHF. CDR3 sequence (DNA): TGTGCCACCAGCAGGGCCCGGGACAGTAATTCACCCCTCCACTTT.

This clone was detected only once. The chain's CDR3 is CAICPGQDYSAQYF. The CDR3 bases are TGTGCCATCTGCCCAGGACAGGATTACAGTGCGCAGTATTTT. The chain employs TRBV10-3 and TRBJ2-3, with 7 nucleotides matching TRBD1. The CDR3 is 14 amino acids. From germline, CDR1 is ENHRY and CDR2 SYGVKD. J gave up 10 bases and V 8 bases, and 15 bases lay outside the gene matches.

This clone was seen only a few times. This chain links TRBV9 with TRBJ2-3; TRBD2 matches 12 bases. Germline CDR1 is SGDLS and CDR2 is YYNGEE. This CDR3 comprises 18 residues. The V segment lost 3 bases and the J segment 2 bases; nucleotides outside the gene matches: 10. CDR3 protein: CASSARVGLAGFTDTQYF. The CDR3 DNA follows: TGTGCCAGCAGCGCGAGGGTGGGACTAGCGGGCTTCACAGATACGCAGTATTTT.

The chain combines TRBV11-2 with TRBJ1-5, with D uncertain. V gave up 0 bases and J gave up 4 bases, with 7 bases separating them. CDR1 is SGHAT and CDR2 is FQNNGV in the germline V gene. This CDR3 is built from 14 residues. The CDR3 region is CASSLDRLNQPQHF. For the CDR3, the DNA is TGTGCCAGCAGCTTAGACCGGTTAAATCAGCCCCAGCATTTT.

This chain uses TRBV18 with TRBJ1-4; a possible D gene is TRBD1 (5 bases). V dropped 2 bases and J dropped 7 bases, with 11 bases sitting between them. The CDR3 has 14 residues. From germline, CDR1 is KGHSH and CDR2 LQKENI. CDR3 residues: CASSPGGTGEKLFF. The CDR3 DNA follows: TGTGCCAGCTCACCAGGAGGGACGGGTGAAAAACTGTTTTTT.

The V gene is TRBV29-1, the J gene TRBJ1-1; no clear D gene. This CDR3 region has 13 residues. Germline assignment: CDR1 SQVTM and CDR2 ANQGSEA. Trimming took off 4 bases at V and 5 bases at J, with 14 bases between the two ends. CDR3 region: CSVVSGIQTEAFF. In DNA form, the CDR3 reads TGCAGCGTTGTTTCGGGGATCCAAACTGAAGCTTTCTTT.

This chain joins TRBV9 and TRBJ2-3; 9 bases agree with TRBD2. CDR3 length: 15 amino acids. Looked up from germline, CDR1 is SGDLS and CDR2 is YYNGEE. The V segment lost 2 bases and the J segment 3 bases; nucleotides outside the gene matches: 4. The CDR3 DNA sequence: TGTGCCAGCAGCGTGGCGGGGGGGCGAACAGATACGCAGTATTTT. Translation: CASSVAGGRTDTQYF.

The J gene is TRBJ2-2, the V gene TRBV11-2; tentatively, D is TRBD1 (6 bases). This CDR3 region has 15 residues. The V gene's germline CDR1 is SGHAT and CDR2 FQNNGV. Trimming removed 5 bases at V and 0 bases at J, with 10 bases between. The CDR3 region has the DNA TGTGCCAGCAGCGAGGACAGAGCGAACACCGGGGAGCTGTTTTTT. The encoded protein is CASSEDRANTGELFF.

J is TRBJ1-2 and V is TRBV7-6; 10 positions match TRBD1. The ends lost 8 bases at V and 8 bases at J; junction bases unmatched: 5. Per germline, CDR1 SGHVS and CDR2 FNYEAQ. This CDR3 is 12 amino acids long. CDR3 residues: CASWDRGRGYTF. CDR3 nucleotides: TGTGCCAGCTGGGACAGGGGAAGAGGCTACACCTTC.

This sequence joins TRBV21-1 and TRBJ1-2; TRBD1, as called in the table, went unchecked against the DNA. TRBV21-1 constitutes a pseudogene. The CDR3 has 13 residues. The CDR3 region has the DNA TGTGCCAGCAGCCCAGGGGGCGCAGATGGCTACACCTTC. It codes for CASSPGGADGYTF.

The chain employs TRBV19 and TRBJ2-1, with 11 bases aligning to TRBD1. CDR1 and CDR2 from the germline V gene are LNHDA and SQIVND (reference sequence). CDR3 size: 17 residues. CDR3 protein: CATVSKRTGGAYNEQFF. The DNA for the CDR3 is TGTGCTACAGTGAGTAAAAGGACAGGGGGCGCCTACAATGAGCAGTTCTTC.

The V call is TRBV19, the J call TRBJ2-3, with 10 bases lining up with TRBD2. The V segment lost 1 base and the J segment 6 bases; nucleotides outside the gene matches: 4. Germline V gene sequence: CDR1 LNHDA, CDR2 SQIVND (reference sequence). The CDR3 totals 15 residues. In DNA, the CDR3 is TGTGCCAGTAGTATAGCTAGCGGGAGCCGGGATACGCAGTATTTT. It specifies CASSIASGSRDTQYF.

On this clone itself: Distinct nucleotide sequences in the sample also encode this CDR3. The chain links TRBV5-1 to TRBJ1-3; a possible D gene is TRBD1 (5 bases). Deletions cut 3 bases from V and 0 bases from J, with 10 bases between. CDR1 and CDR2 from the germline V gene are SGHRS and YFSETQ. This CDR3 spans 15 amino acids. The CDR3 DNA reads TGCGCCAGCAGCTCCGACAGCTCCTCTGGAAACACCATATATTTT. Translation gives CASSSDSSSGNTIYF.

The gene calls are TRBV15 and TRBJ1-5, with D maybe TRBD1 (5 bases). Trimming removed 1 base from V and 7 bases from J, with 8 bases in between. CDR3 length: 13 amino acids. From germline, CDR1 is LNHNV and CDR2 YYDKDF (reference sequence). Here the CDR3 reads CATSRGGGQPQHF. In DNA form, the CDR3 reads TGTGCCACCAGCAGAGGGGGGGGACAGCCCCAGCATTTT. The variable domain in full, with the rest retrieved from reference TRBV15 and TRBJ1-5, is DAMVIQNPRYQVTQFGKPVTLSCSQTLNHNVMYWYQQKSSQAPKLLFHYYDKDFNNEADTPDNFQSRRPNTSFCFLDIRSPGLGDTAMYLCATSRGGGQPQHFGDGTRLSIL.

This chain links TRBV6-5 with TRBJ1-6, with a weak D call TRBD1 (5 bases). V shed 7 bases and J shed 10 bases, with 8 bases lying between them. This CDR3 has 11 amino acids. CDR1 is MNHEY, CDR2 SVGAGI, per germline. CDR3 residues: CASIGHSPLHF. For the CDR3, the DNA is TGTGCCAGCATCGGACACTCACCCCTCCACTTT.

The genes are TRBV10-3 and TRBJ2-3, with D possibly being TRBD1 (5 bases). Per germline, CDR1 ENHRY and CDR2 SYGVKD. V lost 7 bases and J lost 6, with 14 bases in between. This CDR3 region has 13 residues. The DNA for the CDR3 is TGTGCCATCACAGGCCAGGGCATCGATACGCAGTATTTT. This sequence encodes CAITGQGIDTQYF.

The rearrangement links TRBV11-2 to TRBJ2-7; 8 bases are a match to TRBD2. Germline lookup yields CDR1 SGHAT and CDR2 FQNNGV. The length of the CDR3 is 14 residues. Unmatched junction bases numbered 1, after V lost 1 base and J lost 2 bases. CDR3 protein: CASSLVGGAYEQYF. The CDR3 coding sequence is TGTGCCAGCAGCTTAGTCGGGGGGGCCTACGAGCAGTACTTC.

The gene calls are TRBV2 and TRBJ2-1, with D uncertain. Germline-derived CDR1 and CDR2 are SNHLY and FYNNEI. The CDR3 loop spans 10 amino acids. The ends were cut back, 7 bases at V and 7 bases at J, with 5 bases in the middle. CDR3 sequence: CASTANEQFF. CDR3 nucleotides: TGTGCCAGCACCGCGAATGAGCAGTTCTTC. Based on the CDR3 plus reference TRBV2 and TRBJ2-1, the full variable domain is EPEVTQTPSHQVTQMGQEVILRCVPISNHLYFYWYRQILGQKVEFLVSFYNNEISEKSEIFDDQFSVERPDGSNFTLKIRSTKLEDSAMYFCASTANEQFFGPGTRLTVL.

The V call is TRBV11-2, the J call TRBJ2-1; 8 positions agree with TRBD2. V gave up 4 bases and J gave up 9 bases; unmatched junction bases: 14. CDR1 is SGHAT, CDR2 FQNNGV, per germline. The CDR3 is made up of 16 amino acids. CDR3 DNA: TGTGCCAGCAGCTCGGCGGGACTAGAAGCGCCTGGTGAGCAGTTCTTC. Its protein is CASSSAGLEAPGEQFF. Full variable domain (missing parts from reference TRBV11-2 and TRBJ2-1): EAGVAQSPRYKIIEKRQSVAFWCNPISGHATLYWYQQILGQGPKLLIQFQNNGVVDDSQLPKDRFSAERLKGVDSTLKIQPAKLEDSAVYLCASSSAGLEAPGEQFFGPGTRLTVL.

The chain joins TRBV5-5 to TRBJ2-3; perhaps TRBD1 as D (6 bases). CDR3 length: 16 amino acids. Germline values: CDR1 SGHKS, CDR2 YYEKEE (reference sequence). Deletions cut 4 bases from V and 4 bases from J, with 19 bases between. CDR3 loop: CASSGLGALPADTQYF. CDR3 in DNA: TGTGCCAGCAGCGGGTTGGGGGCTCTTCCCGCAGATACGCAGTATTTT.

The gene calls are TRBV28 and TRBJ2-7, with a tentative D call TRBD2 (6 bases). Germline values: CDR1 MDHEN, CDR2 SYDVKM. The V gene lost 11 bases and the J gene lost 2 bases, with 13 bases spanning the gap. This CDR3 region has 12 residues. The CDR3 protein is CAAGLGPYEQYF. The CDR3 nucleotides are TGTGCCGCGGGGCTAGGCCCCTACGAGCAGTACTTC.

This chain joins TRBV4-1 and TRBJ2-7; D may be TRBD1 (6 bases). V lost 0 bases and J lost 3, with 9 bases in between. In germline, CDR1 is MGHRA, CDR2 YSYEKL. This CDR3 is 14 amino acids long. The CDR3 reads CASSQEEQGYEQYF. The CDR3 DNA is TGCGCCAGCAGCCAAGAGGAACAGGGCTACGAGCAGTACTTC.

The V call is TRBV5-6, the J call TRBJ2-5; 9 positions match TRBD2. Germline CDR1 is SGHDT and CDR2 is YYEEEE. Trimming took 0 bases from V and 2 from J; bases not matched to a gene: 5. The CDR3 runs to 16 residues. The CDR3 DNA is TGTGCCAGCAGCTTGGGCGGCGGGGGGGCTCAAGAGACCCAGTACTTC. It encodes CASSLGGGGAQETQYF.

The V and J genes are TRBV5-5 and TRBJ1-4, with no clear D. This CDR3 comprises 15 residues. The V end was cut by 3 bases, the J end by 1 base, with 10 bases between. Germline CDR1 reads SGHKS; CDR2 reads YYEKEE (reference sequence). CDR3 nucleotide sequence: TGTGCCAGCAGCTCCCGGAGGGAAACTAATGAAAAACTGTTTTTT. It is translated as CASSSRRETNEKLFF.

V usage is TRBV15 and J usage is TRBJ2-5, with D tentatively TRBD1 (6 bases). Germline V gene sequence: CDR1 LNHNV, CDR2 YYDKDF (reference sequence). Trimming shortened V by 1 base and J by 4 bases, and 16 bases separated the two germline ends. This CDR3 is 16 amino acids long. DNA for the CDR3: TGTGCCACCAGCAGAGTTCAGGGGCGCTTTGGAGAGACCCAGTACTTC. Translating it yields CATSRVQGRFGETQYF.

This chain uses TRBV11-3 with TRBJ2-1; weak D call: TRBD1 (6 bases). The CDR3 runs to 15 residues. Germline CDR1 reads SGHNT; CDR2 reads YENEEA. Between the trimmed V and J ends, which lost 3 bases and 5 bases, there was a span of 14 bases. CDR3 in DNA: TGTGCCAGCAGCTTTCGACAGGCCAGCAACAATGAGCAGTTCTTC. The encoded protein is CASSFRQASNNEQFF.

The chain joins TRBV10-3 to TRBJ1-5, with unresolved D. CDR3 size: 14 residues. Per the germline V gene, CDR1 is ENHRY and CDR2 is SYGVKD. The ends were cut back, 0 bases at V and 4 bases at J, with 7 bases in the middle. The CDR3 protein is CAISESSGNQPQHF. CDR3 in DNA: TGTGCCATCAGTGAGTCGTCGGGGAATCAGCCCCAGCATTTT.